The rows below give T cell receptor beta chains drawn from one sample of a study of CD8 T cells in Susac syndrome. From the immunoSEQ multiplex PCR reads, TCRdb called clonotypes with MiXCR, one entry per CDR3 protein. This table holds 110,000 or so distinct CDR3 sequences, 94% found once. The sequencing sample was made of CD4+ T cells from PBMCs. The receptors originated from a human donor in good health. Each CDR3 is given with its conserved first and last residue. A D gene is named only where the DNA matches it firmly. Size values are once, few and many counts, or a class for expanded clones, and some rows have none.

TRBV14	TRBJ1-5	.	.	CASSRGNQPQHF	TGTGCCAGCAGCAGGGGCAATCAGCCCCAGCATTTT
TRBV16	TRBJ2-4	.	few	CASSPTVAKNIQYF	TGTGCCAGCAGCCCTACGGTAGCCAAAAACATTCAGTACTTC
TRBV20-1	TRBJ2-5	TRBD1	.	CSAGLQGAPGTQYF	TGCAGTGCTGGGCTACAGGGGGCCCCGGGGACCCAGTACTTC
TRBV12-5	TRBJ1-4	.	.	CASGLGTPGGEKLFF	TGTGCTAGTGGTCTCGGGACACCGGGGGGTGAAAAACTGTTTTTT
TRBV30	TRBJ2-3	.	.	CAHASGATQYF	TGTGCGCACGCCTCGGGGGCCACGCAGTATTTT
TRBV30	TRBJ2-2	TRBD2	.	CAWSGGRRTGELFF	TGTGCCTGGAGTGGCGGGAGAAGGACCGGGGAGCTGTTTTTT
TRBV20-1	TRBJ2-3	TRBD2	.	CSARGPGTSGSTDTQYF	TGCAGTGCTAGAGGTCCCGGGACTAGCGGCAGCACAGATACGCAGTATTTT
TRBV10-2	TRBJ2-3	.	.	CASSETDTQYF	TGCGCCAGCAGTGAAACAGATACGCAGTATTTT
TRBV20-1	TRBJ2-1	.	.	CSALNYNEQFF	TGCAGTGCTCTGAACTACAATGAGCAGTTCTTC
TRBV20-1	TRBJ2-1	TRBD2	.	CSARQTSGTNEQFF	TGCAGTGCTCGACAGACTAGCGGGACCAATGAGCAGTTCTTC
TRBV5-1	TRBJ2-3	.	.	CASSGGQSTDTQYF	TGCGCCAGCAGCGGTGGACAGAGCACAGATACGCAGTATTTT
TRBV28	TRBJ2-6	.	.	CASSRTGANVLTF	TGTGCCAGCAGCCGGACAGGGGCCAACGTCCTGACTTTC
TRBV6-2/TRBV6-3	TRBJ2-7	.	.	CASSSGLQSYEQYF	TGTGCCAGCAGTTCAGGACTACAGAGCTACGAGCAGTACTTC
TRBV5-1	TRBJ2-3	TRBD2	.	CASSFLETSGASTDTQYF	TGCGCCAGCAGCTTTTTGGAGACTAGCGGGGCGTCCACAGATACGCAGTATTTT
TRBV3-1	TRBJ2-2	TRBD2	.	CASSPLSGGVRAGELFF	TGTGCCAGCAGCCCCCTCTCGGGGGGAGTGAGAGCCGGGGAGCTGTTTTTT
TRBV2	TRBJ2-2	.	.	CASSEWDTANTGELFF	TGTGCCAGCAGTGAATGGGACACCGCGAACACCGGGGAGCTGTTTTTT
TRBV9	TRBJ2-1	TRBD2	.	CASSVGVAGELFF	TGTGCCAGCAGCGTAGGAGTAGCGGGAGAACTGTTCTTC
TRBV15	TRBJ1-1	TRBD1	.	CATSPSPGQGVAFF	TGTGCCACCAGCCCCTCCCCGGGACAGGGGGTAGCTTTCTTT
TRBV10-3	TRBJ2-1	TRBD2	.	CAISARAPNGGNEQFF	TGTGCCATCAGTGCGCGAGCTCCTAACGGGGGGAATGAGCAGTTCTTC
TRBV12-3/TRBV12-4	TRBJ2-1	.	.	CASSPRQPEGNEQFF	TGTGCCAGCAGTCCAAGACAGCCTGAGGGGAATGAGCAGTTCTTC
TRBV5-6	TRBJ2-1	TRBD2	.	CASTRLAGVGYNEQFF	TGTGCCAGCACCAGACTAGCGGGAGTGGGCTACAATGAGCAGTTCTTC
TRBV29-1	TRBJ2-7	TRBD1	.	CSARDRGQNEQYF	TGCAGCGCCCGGGACAGGGGGCAGAACGAGCAGTACTTC
TRBV18	TRBJ2-6	.	.	CASSPRDSGANVLTF	TGTGCCAGCTCACCGAGAGACTCTGGGGCCAACGTCCTGACTTTC
TRBV6-2/TRBV6-3	TRBJ2-5	TRBD2	.	CASRTSGSETQYF	TGTGCCAGCAGGACTAGCGGGAGTGAGACCCAGTACTTC
TRBV24-1	TRBJ2-1	.	once	CATSDLDTGGYNEQFF	TGTGCCACCAGTGATTTGGACACCGGGGGATACAATGAGCAGTTCTTC
TRBV10-3	TRBJ2-1	.	.	CAISRQAKDRNEQFF	TGTGCCATCAGTCGACAGGCAAAAGACCGCAATGAGCAGTTCTTC
TRBV7-2	TRBJ2-1	TRBD2	.	CASLGLAGYNEQFF	TGTGCCAGCCTGGGGCTAGCGGGTTACAATGAGCAGTTCTTC
TRBV6-2/TRBV6-3	TRBJ2-5	.	.	CASKWSAQETQYF	TGTGCCAGCAAATGGTCGGCCCAAGAGACCCAGTACTTC
TRBV19	TRBJ2-5	TRBD1	.	CASGQGRETQYF	TGTGCCAGCGGACAGGGAAGAGAGACCCAGTACTTC
TRBV29-1	TRBJ2-2	.	.	CSSSSSVTGELFF	TGCAGCTCCTCGTCTAGCGTAACCGGGGAGCTGTTTTTT
TRBV7-2	TRBJ2-4	.	.	CASSYPLTSIGNIQYF	TGTGCCAGCAGCTACCCCCTAACTAGTATAGGAAACATTCAGTACTTC
TRBV5-1	TRBJ2-1	TRBD2	.	CASSFRGELRANEQFF	TGCGCCAGCAGCTTCCGGGGGGAACTTAGGGCCAATGAGCAGTTCTTC
TRBV18	TRBJ2-5	.	.	CASSPAGDQETQYF	TGTGCCAGCTCACCCGCAGGGGACCAAGAGACCCAGTACTTC
TRBV20-1	TRBJ1-2	.	once	CSAKVSDYGYTF	TGCAGTGCTAAAGTTTCCGACTATGGCTACACCTTC
TRBV30	TRBJ2-7	TRBD1	.	CAWSLQGTYEQYF	TGTGCCTGGAGCTTACAGGGGACCTACGAGCAGTACTTC
TRBV10-3	TRBJ2-2	.	.	CAISPATGELFF	TGTGCCATCAGTCCAGCCACCGGGGAGCTGTTTTTT
TRBV7-9	TRBJ2-5	TRBD2	.	CASSATSGRVETQYF	TGTGCCAGCAGCGCGACTAGCGGGAGGGTAGAGACCCAGTACTTC
TRBV6-2/TRBV6-3	TRBJ1-1	TRBD1	.	CASSATGETEAFF	TGTGCCAGCAGCGCAACAGGGGAAACTGAAGCTTTCTTT
TRBV29-1	TRBJ2-5	.	.	CSVKSPQETQYF	TGCAGCGTTAAAAGCCCCCAAGAGACCCAGTACTTC
TRBV7-2	TRBJ2-7	TRBD2	.	CASSSKGTSGSFPYEQYF	TGTGCCAGCAGCTCAAAGGGGACTAGCGGGAGTTTCCCCTACGAGCAGTACTTC
TRBV6-2/TRBV6-3	TRBJ2-7	TRBD2	.	CASSSPREAYYEQYF	TGTGCCAGCAGTTCGCCACGGGAGGCCTACTACGAGCAGTACTTC
TRBV5-1	TRBJ2-1	TRBD2	.	CASRLGGAGNEQFF	TGCGCCAGCAGGCTGGGAGGAGCGGGAAATGAGCAGTTCTTC
TRBV7-2	TRBJ1-1	.	.	CASSPRGGGTEAFF	TGTGCCAGCAGCCCCCGAGGTGGCGGCACTGAAGCTTTCTTT
TRBV29-1	TRBJ2-3	TRBD2	.	CSSGTSERTDTQYF	TGCAGCTCCGGGACTAGCGAGCGCACAGATACGCAGTATTTT
TRBV7-2	TRBJ1-6	TRBD1	.	CASSIQPGQGISPLHF	TGTGCCAGCAGCATACAACCGGGACAGGGCATCTCACCCCTCCACTTT
TRBV30	TRBJ1-2	.	.	CAWSVVGNDYGYTF	TGTGCCTGGAGTGTAGTAGGGAACGACTATGGCTACACCTTC
TRBV6-5	TRBJ2-7	TRBD1	.	CASSEQGALYEQYF	TGTGCCAGCAGTGAACAGGGGGCTCTCTACGAGCAGTACTTC
TRBV20-1	TRBJ1-1	.	.	CSAREDLNTEAFF	TGCAGTGCTAGAGAGGACCTGAACACTGAAGCTTTCTTT
TRBV2	TRBJ2-7	.	.	CASKPLGPYEQYF	TGTGCCAGCAAGCCCCTCGGCCCCTACGAGCAGTACTTC
TRBV7-9	TRBJ2-3	TRBD1	.	CASSFNRGSDTQYF	TGTGCCAGCAGCTTCAACAGGGGGTCAGATACGCAGTATTTT